The clone carrying this T cell receptor beta chain was recorded only once. Sequencing used immunoSEQ multiplex PCR; TCRdb keeps in-frame clones, though not all of them. The data contain fewer than 85,000 clones, roughly 85% of them seen just once; the ten biggest clones take up 2%. The data belong to a study of OX40 agonist ivuxolimab in advanced cancers. The CDR3 totals 13 residues. Trimming removed 4 bases from V and 10 bases from J, with 14 bases in between. Germline values: CDR1 MNHEY, CDR2 SVGAGI. This clonotype was sampled from an adult with an advanced solid tumor such as melanoma, head and neck, liver or kidney cancer. The J gene is TRBJ2-1, the V gene TRBV6-5; D possibly corresponds to TRBD2 (6 bases). The sequences come from CD4+ or CD8+ T cells sorted from blood, collected in a trial of the OX40 agonist ivuxolimab. CDR3 loop: CASSSGTGREQFF. The CDR3 coding sequence is TGTGCCAGCAGTTCCGGGACCGGGAGAGAGCAGTTCTTC.